The clone carrying this T cell receptor (beta chain) was observed once. This CDR3 is built from 15 residues. With 3 bases clipped from V and 2 bases from J, the junction kept 2 bases outside the gene matches. CDR1 is MGHDK, CDR2 SYGVNS, per germline. These data originate in a study of blood T cell repertoires in COVID-19. Study-wide context: Acute and convalescent COVID-19 samples came from the United States, Italy and Spain.

Per the original methods: Amplification of reference gene primers was used by the study to estimate nucleated cell counts. TCRdb's copy holds only in-frame clones and misses some; the assay was immunoSEQ multiplex PCR. From that table come the V and J calls and clone size; the DNA was used to work out D and trimming. In the table there are about 80,000 clones, about four fifths of which are singletons. The sample consisted of peripheral blood. The chain recombines TRBV25-1 with TRBJ2-1, with 9 bases lining up with TRBD2. The source of this sequence is a human donor in a cohort sampled during active COVID-19. The CDR3 DNA is TGTGCCAGCAGTGACCAGCGGGAGGCCTACAATGAGCAGTTCTTC. Protein: CASSDQREAYNEQFF.